A selection of T cell receptor beta chains follows, all from one sample in a study of blood T cells in healthy people across ages. TCRdb ran MiXCR on the 5' RACE reads and lists one entry per CDR3 protein. The table lists around 800,000 distinct CDR3 sequences, more than 35% of them singletons. Source material: blood. The receptors shown here come from a man older than 75 in good health. Each CDR3 is given with its conserved first and last residue. The order of the fields is CDR3 DNA, CDR3 protein, J gene, CDR3 length, D gene, clone size, V gene. A D gene is named only where the DNA matches it firmly. Size is omitted from some rows. Given values are once, few, many or a class for expanded clones.

DNA: TGTGCCAGCAGTTACCACCTGACAGGGTTCGTCGCTCAGCCCCAGCATTTT
CDR3: CASSYHLTGFVAQPQHF
J: TRBJ1-5
length: 17
D: TRBD1
size: few
V: TRBV6-2/TRBV6-3

DNA: TGTGCCAGCAGTTTATTGGGGGGGTGGGGCGCATACTATGGCTACACCTTC
CDR3: CASSLLGGWGAYYGYTF
J: TRBJ1-2
length: 17
D: -
size: -
V: TRBV27

DNA: TGCGCCAGCAGCCCGCGGACTAGCGGGAGAGTCATGGACAATGAGCAGTTCTTC
CDR3: CASSPRTSGRVMDNEQFF
J: TRBJ2-1
length: 18
D: TRBD2
size: -
V: TRBV5-1

DNA: TGTGCCATCAGGAGGTCCTTTGGCAATTCACCCCTCCACTTT
CDR3: CAIRRSFGNSPLHF
J: TRBJ1-6
length: 14
D: -
size: -
V: TRBV10-3

DNA: TGTGCCAGCGCCGAGGTCGGAGGAGGAACCTACGAGCAGTACTTC
CDR3: CASAEVGGGTYEQYF
J: TRBJ2-7
length: 15
D: -
size: few
V: TRBV12-3/TRBV12-4

DNA: TGTGCCAGCAGCTCCGATCGACAGGTTAGCTATGGCTACACCTTC
CDR3: CASSSDRQVSYGYTF
J: TRBJ1-2
length: 15
D: -
size: once
V: TRBV7-2

DNA: TGCGCCAGCAGCCGATGGGCCCAAGAGACCCAGTACTTC
CDR3: CASSRWAQETQYF
J: TRBJ2-5
length: 13
D: -
size: -
V: TRBV5-1

DNA: TGTGCCAGCAGGTGGGATTCTGACTACAATGAGCAGTTCTTC
CDR3: CASRWDSDYNEQFF
J: TRBJ2-1
length: 14
D: -
size: few
V: TRBV28

DNA: TGTGCCTGGAGTGTACCCGGCCGCGGGGCCCGAGATACGCAGTATTTT
CDR3: CAWSVPGRGARDTQYF
J: TRBJ2-3
length: 16
D: -
size: few
V: TRBV30

DNA: TGCGCCAGCAGCGCCGACAGGGGTGGGCAAGAGACCCAGTACTTC
CDR3: CASSADRGGQETQYF
J: TRBJ2-5
length: 15
D: TRBD1
size: few
V: TRBV5-1

DNA: TGTGCCAGCAGTTACTCCAAGGCGGCGAGCTCCTATAATTCACCCCTCCACTTT
CDR3: CASSYSKAASSYNSPLHF
J: TRBJ1-6
length: 18
D: -
size: once
V: TRBV6-5

DNA: TGTGCCAGCAGCTTAGGCCGTACTACCGGCGAGCAGTACTTC
CDR3: CASSLGRTTGEQYF
J: TRBJ2-7
length: 14
D: -
size: few
V: TRBV11-2

DNA: TGCGCCAGCAGCCAAGAGTCCGGGGGGTCTCCCTACGAGCAGTACTTC
CDR3: CASSQESGGSPYEQYF
J: TRBJ2-7
length: 16
D: TRBD2
size: -
V: TRBV4-3

DNA: TGTGCCATCAGTGGTTTCGGACTAGCGGGACAAGAGACCCAGTACTTC
CDR3: CAISGFGLAGQETQYF
J: TRBJ2-5
length: 16
D: TRBD2
size: -
V: TRBV24-1

DNA: TGTGCCAGCAGCTTGGACGGGAACTCCTACGAGCAGTACTTC
CDR3: CASSLDGNSYEQYF
J: TRBJ2-7
length: 14
D: -
size: many
V: TRBV7-2

DNA: TGTGCCAGCAGCTCTAGGACAGGGCGGTCTCAAATAACCTACGAGCAGTACTTC
CDR3: CASSSRTGRSQITYEQYF
J: TRBJ2-7
length: 18
D: TRBD1
size: -
V: TRBV7-2

DNA: TGCAGCGTTGAAGAGGGAGCGGGAGAGAACACCGGGGAGCTGTTTTTT
CDR3: CSVEEGAGENTGELFF
J: TRBJ2-2
length: 16
D: TRBD2
size: many
V: TRBV29-1

DNA: TGTGCCAGCAGCGCCGGGTCCCGGAATGAGCAGTTCTTC
CDR3: CASSAGSRNEQFF
J: TRBJ2-1
length: 13
D: -
size: -
V: TRBV7-2

DNA: TGTGCCAGCAGGCAAGGGTTGGGAAAACTGTTTTTT
CDR3: CASRQGLGKLFF
J: TRBJ1-4
length: 12
D: -
size: -
V: TRBV28

DNA: TGTGCCAGCAGTCCTACAGGATCTGGCTACACCTTC
CDR3: CASSPTGSGYTF
J: TRBJ1-2
length: 12
D: -
size: -
V: TRBV12-3/TRBV12-4

DNA: TGCGCCAGCAGCTTAGAAGCGGGAGGTATGGCAGATACGCAGTATTTT
CDR3: CASSLEAGGMADTQYF
J: TRBJ2-3
length: 16
D: TRBD2
size: -
V: TRBV5-1

DNA: TGTGCCAGCAGTGAAGCTCGGTGGGCACAAGAGACCCAGTACTTC
CDR3: CASSEARWAQETQYF
J: TRBJ2-5
length: 15
D: -
size: few
V: TRBV6-1

DNA: TGTGCCAGCAGCTCTGATTTTGACACTGAAGCTTTCTTT
CDR3: CASSSDFDTEAFF
J: TRBJ1-1
length: 13
D: -
size: -
V: TRBV27

DNA: TGCGCCAGCAGCCAGTGGGGTACTGGGGCCAACGTCCTGACTTTC
CDR3: CASSQWGTGANVLTF
J: TRBJ2-6
length: 15
D: -
size: few
V: TRBV4-1

DNA: TGTGCCAGCAGTGAAAACTCCTACAATGAGCAGTTCTTC
CDR3: CASSENSYNEQFF
J: TRBJ2-1
length: 13
D: -
size: few
V: TRBV2

DNA: TGTGCCAGCAGCCGACGGGGGGCCGGGAACACTGAAGCTTTCTTT
CDR3: CASSRRGAGNTEAFF
J: TRBJ1-1
length: 15
D: -
size: -
V: TRBV28

DNA: TGTGCCAGCAGTGTAGGGTGGGATTCACCCCTCCACTTT
CDR3: CASSVGWDSPLHF
J: TRBJ1-6
length: 13
D: -
size: -
V: TRBV12-3/TRBV12-4

DNA: TGTGCCATCAGTGACCCAGAGACTAGCGGGGGGCTTAAGACCCAGTACTTC
CDR3: CAISDPETSGGLKTQYF
J: TRBJ2-5
length: 17
D: TRBD2
size: -
V: TRBV10-3

DNA: TGCAGTGCTAGGGGCAGGGGGGTTTTGAAGACCCAGTACTTC
CDR3: CSARGRGVLKTQYF
J: TRBJ2-5
length: 14
D: -
size: few
V: TRBV20-1